This T cell receptor (beta chain) was recovered during a study of Tregs in tolerant kidney transplant recipients. Background on the study: Mixed chimerism was transient after nonmyeloablative marrow transplants from related graft donors.

This table comes from immunoSEQ multiplex PCR, and its TCRdb copy is limited to in-frame clones, with some not included. The data show 98,000 or so clones, 90% seen once. Germline V gene sequence: CDR1 SNHLY, CDR2 FYNNEI. V was pared by 8 bases and J by 0 bases, with 11 bases between. CDR3 length: 14 residues. CD4+CD25+CD127- Tregs, CD4+CD25- non-Tregs, CD4 and CD8 cells were sorted. The receptor comes from a human donor who received a combined kidney and bone marrow transplant. Sequences were derived from CD4+ T cells from blood, sampled before the transplant. The chain carries TRBV2 and TRBJ1-3; no definite D call. CDR3 sequence: CASGGLYSGNTIYF. CDR3 DNA: TGTGCCAGCGGAGGACTGTACTCTGGAAACACCATATATTTT.